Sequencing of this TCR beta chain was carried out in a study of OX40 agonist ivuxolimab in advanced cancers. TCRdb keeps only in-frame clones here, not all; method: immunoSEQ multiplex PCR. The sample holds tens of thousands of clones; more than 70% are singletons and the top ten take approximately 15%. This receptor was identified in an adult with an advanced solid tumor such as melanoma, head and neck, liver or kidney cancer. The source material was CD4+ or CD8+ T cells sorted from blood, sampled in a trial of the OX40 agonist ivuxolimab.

The CDR3: CASESRTSGNYEQYF. Written as DNA, the CDR3 is TGTGCCAGCGAAAGTAGGACTAGCGGTAACTACGAGCAGTACTTC. The chain is built from TRBV19 and TRBJ2-7; 10 bases line up with TRBD2. The CDR3 is 15 amino acids. The germline V gene has CDR1 LNHDA and CDR2 SQIVND (reference sequence). V lost 9 bases to trimming and J lost 3 bases; unmatched junction nucleotides: 11.